The 23 T cell receptor beta chains below were found in one sample sequenced in a study of blood T cell repertoires in COVID-19. Method: immunoSEQ multiplex PCR; TCRdb's copy keeps in-frame clones and lacks some. The sample has under 150,000 clones, around 80% seen once; the top ten hold more than 4%. The sample was peripheral blood. The receptors derive from a woman aged 45-60 years with acute or convalescent COVID-19.

This rearrangement joins TRBV25-1 to TRBJ1-1; D remains ambiguous. Trimming removed 5 bases at V and 2 bases at J, with 12 bases between. Germline V lookup: CDR1 MGHDK, CDR2 SYGVNS. The CDR3 sequence is 14 residues long. The CDR3 spells CASSSPAGNTEAFF. In DNA, the CDR3 is TGTGCCAGCAGTTCCCCAGCGGGCAACACTGAAGCTTTCTTT.

V and J are TRBV7-9 and TRBJ1-1, with a tentative D call TRBD1 (5 bases). CDR3 length: 13 amino acids. Germline V gives CDR1 SEHNR, CDR2 FQNEAQ (reference sequence). Trimming pared 4 bases from V and 4 bases from J, leaving 10 bases between. In DNA form, the CDR3 reads TGTGCCAGCAGCTCCCGGGGGGGCACTGAAGCTTTCTTT. Translation: CASSSRGGTEAFF. Full variable domain (outside the CDR3, taken from reference TRBV7-9 and TRBJ1-1): DTGVSQNPRHKITKRGQNVTFRCDPISEHNRLYWYRQTLGQGPEFLTYFQNEAQLEKSRLLSDRFSAERPKGSFSTLEIQRTEQGDSAMYLCASSSRGGTEAFFGQGTRLTVV.

The chain employs TRBV2 and TRBJ1-5; 7 nucleotides match TRBD1. Trimming at V came to 5 bases and at J to 0 bases, leaving 4 bases not matched to a gene. Germline values: CDR1 SNHLY, CDR2 FYNNEI. This CDR3 comprises 15 residues. Here the CDR3 DNA reads TGTGCCAGCAGTACAGGGGACGGTAGCAATCAGCCCCAGCATTTT. Translation gives CASSTGDGSNQPQHF.

V is TRBV6-5 and J is TRBJ2-7; possible D gene TRBD2, 7 bases. V lost 5 bases, J lost 1 base, and 15 bases lay in between. Germline V lookup: CDR1 MNHEY, CDR2 SVGAGI. The CDR3 totals 15 residues. The DNA of the CDR3 is TGTGCCAGCAGTAAATACGGGGGGCCTTCCTACGAGCAGTACTTC. This encodes CASSKYGGPSYEQYF.

The rearrangement joins TRBV7-2 to TRBJ1-1, with 8 bases matching TRBD1. From germline, CDR1 is SGHTA and CDR2 FQGNSA. After removal of 6 bases from V and 3 bases from J, the junction contained 6 bases not matched to a gene. The CDR3 runs to 14 residues. Here the CDR3 DNA reads TGTGCCAGCAGGTATCAGGGGGCTTACACTGAAGCTTTCTTT. Its protein is CASRYQGAYTEAFF.

The chain recombines TRBV7-6 with TRBJ1-6; no clear D. Between the trimmed V and J ends, which lost 5 bases and 8 bases, there was a span of 10 bases. CDR1 and CDR2 (germline): SGHVS, FNYEAQ. This CDR3 is 13 amino acids long. CDR3 bases: TGTGCCAGCAGCCCCTCGGAGGATTCACCCCTCCACTTT. It yields the protein CASSPSEDSPLHF.

This chain links TRBV7-2 with TRBJ2-5; unclear D gene. This CDR3 has 11 residues. The germline CDR1 and CDR2 sequences are SGHTA and FQGNSA. V was trimmed by 5 bases and J by 2 bases, leaving 3 bases between them. The CDR3 region is CASSPQETQYF. As DNA, the CDR3 is TGTGCCAGCAGCCCTCAAGAGACCCAGTACTTC.

Concerning this clone: The junction shows a germline mismatch at one end, possibly a read error. The genes are TRBV3-1 (or the pseudogene TRBV3-2) and TRBJ1-1, with D perhaps matching TRBD1 (6 bases). There are 12 residues in the CDR3. The germline CDR1 and CDR2 sequences are LGHDT and YNNKEL (reference sequence). The CDR3 DNA is TGTGCCAGCAGTCAAGGGGGAGGTGAAGCTTTCTTT. It translates to CASSQGGGEAFF.

This clone was observed once. This chain connects TRBV7-9 to TRBJ1-6, with D hard to call. CDR3 length equals 12 residues. Germline V gene sequence: CDR1 SEHNR, CDR2 FQNEAQ (reference sequence). The V end lost 1 base, the J end lost 10 bases, and 5 bases lay between the germline ends. The CDR3 nucleotides read TGTGCCAGCAGCTTAGTCCGGTCACCCCTCCACTTT. This translates into CASSLVRSPLHF.

The chain couples TRBV19 to TRBJ1-5; 7 bases fit TRBD1. V lost 9 bases and J lost 3; bases outside the gene matches: 5. This CDR3 comprises 13 residues. Germline V gene lookup returns CDR1 LNHDA and CDR2 SQIVND (reference sequence). The CDR3: CARTGASNQPQHF. CDR3 bases: TGTGCCAGAACAGGGGCCTCCAATCAGCCCCAGCATTTT.

This clone turned up a few times. The gene calls are TRBV28 and TRBJ1-3; D remains ambiguous. The germline V gene has CDR1 MDHEN and CDR2 SYDVKM. There are 15 residues in the CDR3. The V and J ends lost 8 bases and 0 bases respectively, with 14 bases between them. CDR3 coding DNA: TGTGCCAGCTCCGAGGTGAATAGCTCTGGAAACACCATATATTTT. Amino acid sequence: CASSEVNSSGNTIYF. Looking up the rest from reference TRBV28 and TRBJ1-3 gives the full variable domain: DVKVTQSSRYLVKRTGEKVFLECVQDMDHENMFWYRQDPGLGLRLIYFSYDVKMKEKGDIPEGYSVSREKKERFSLILESASTNQTSMYLCASSEVNSSGNTIYFGEGSWLTVV.

The chain carries TRBV5-5 and TRBJ2-5; D is unclear. The CDR3 totals 14 residues. CDR1 is SGHKS and CDR2 is YYEKEE in the germline V gene (reference sequence). With 3 bases removed from V and 0 bases from J, the gap between germline ends came to 9 bases. This chain's CDR3 is CASSSNTYQETQYF. In DNA form, the CDR3 reads TGTGCCAGCAGCTCCAACACGTACCAAGAGACCCAGTACTTC.

CDR3 sequence (DNA): TGTGCCAGTAGTATAGAGCAGGGTCGGCTGTTTTTT. Translated: CASSIEQGRLFF. This chain joins TRBV19 and TRBJ1-4; D is possibly TRBD1 (5 bases). With 0 bases removed from V and 14 bases from J, the gap between germline ends came to 10 bases. This CDR3 is built from 12 residues. Germline V gene lookup returns CDR1 LNHDA and CDR2 SQIVND (reference sequence). The full variable domain, its missing parts supplied by reference TRBV19 and TRBJ1-4, is DGGITQSPKYLFRKEGQNVTLSCEQNLNHDAMYWYRQDPGQGLRLIYYSQIVNDFQKGDIAEGYSVSREKKESFPLTVTSAQKNPTAFYLCASSIEQGRLFFGSGTQLSVL.

Of note for this clone: This sample also contains other DNA sequences that code for the same CDR3. The genes are TRBV5-1 and TRBJ2-1, with D possibly matching TRBD2 (5 bases). Looked up from germline, CDR1 is SGHRS and CDR2 is YFSETQ. There are 15 residues in the CDR3. Trimming removed 1 base from V and 0 bases from J, with 8 bases in between. CDR3 coding DNA: TGCGCCAGCAGCTTGACGGGGAGCTCCTACAATGAGCAGTTCTTC. Translating gives CASSLTGSSYNEQFF.

CDR3 coding DNA: TGTGCCAGCAGCTCCGTATTAATCCCGGCCGGGAATTCACCCCTCCACTTT. It encodes CASSSVLIPAGNSPLHF. The rearrangement joins TRBV7-2 to TRBJ1-6; D gene unclear. The V end was cut by 4 bases, the J end by 7 bases, with 20 bases between. Germline loops: CDR1 SGHTA, CDR2 FQGNSA. The CDR3 spans 17 residues.

The chain combines TRBV5-3 with TRBJ2-3; TRBD1 might be the D (5 bases). TRBV5-3 is filed as an ORF, its function uncertain. CDR3 length: 14 amino acids. V lost 2 bases and J lost 4, with 11 bases in between. CDR3 bases: TGTGCCAGAAGCTTTCCGAAGGGGCCAGATACGCAGTATTTT. Residues: CARSFPKGPDTQYF.

V gene TRBV6-2 or TRBV6-3 combines with J gene TRBJ1-1; weak D call: TRBD1 (5 bases). V was clipped by 0 bases and J by 4 bases, with 12 bases between them. The germline gives CDR1 MNHEY, CDR2 SVGEGT. The CDR3 has 15 amino acids. In DNA form, the CDR3 reads TGTGCCAGCAGTTACTCGACAGTGAGGAGCACTGAAGCTTTCTTT. It specifies CASSYSTVRSTEAFF.

The chain combines TRBV7-2 with TRBJ2-6; D possibly corresponds to TRBD1 (5 bases). The V gene's germline CDR1 is SGHTA and CDR2 FQGNSA. The CDR3 is 15 residues long. The V and J ends lost 3 bases and 5 bases respectively, with 11 bases between them. The CDR3 spells CASSFSGIRANVLTF. The CDR3 DNA follows: TGTGCCAGCAGCTTTTCAGGGATACGGGCCAACGTCCTGACTTTC.

The chain recombines TRBV19 with TRBJ1-5; D might be TRBD1 (5 bases). The CDR3 is made up of 15 amino acids. Looked up from germline, CDR1 is LNHDA and CDR2 is SQIVND (reference sequence). V was trimmed by 5 bases and J by 0 bases, leaving 11 bases between them. Here the CDR3 DNA reads TGTGCCAGTAGTGCCTGGGGCAATAGCAATCAGCCCCAGCATTTT. Residues: CASSAWGNSNQPQHF.

This clone was detected only a few times. The CDR3 coding sequence is TGCAGCGTTAGTCGCGGACTTAGTAACTATGGCTACACCTTC. This sequence encodes CSVSRGLSNYGYTF. The chain joins TRBV29-1 to TRBJ1-2, with D unclear. The CDR3 runs to 14 residues. V lost 5 bases, J lost 1 base, and 14 bases lay in between. Germline CDR1 SQVTM, CDR2 ANQGSEA.

The chain employs TRBV6-5 and TRBJ2-1, with D possibly TRBD1 on 5 matching bases. The CDR3 sequence is 14 residues long. V lost 10 bases and J 9 bases, leaving 22 bases between the germline ends. CDR1 and CDR2 (germline): MNHEY, SVGAGI. The CDR3 nucleotides read TGTGCCAACGCCCCCCGTCCAGGGCATCCTGAGCAGTTCTTC. Translating gives CANAPRPGHPEQFF.

The chain joins TRBV24-1 to TRBJ2-3; the D gene is possibly TRBD1 (5 bases). CDR1 KGHDR and CDR2 SFDVKD come from the germline V gene. The CDR3 sequence is 12 residues long. The V end was cut by 12 bases, the J end by 3 bases, with 12 bases between. CDR3 DNA sequence: TGTGCCCCCGCCAGGGTGACAGATACGCAGTATTTT. It specifies CAPARVTDTQYF.

The chain uses TRBV5-8 and TRBJ1-1, with D uncertain. This CDR3 region has 13 residues. Germline V CDR1 and CDR2: SGHTS, YDEGEE. The V gene lost 5 bases and the J gene lost 3 bases, with 11 bases spanning the gap. The chain's CDR3 is CASSSSRHTEAFF. The CDR3 coding sequence is TGTGCCAGCAGTTCCTCGCGGCACACTGAAGCTTTCTTT.